In its sample, the clone carrying this TCR beta chain was seen a few times. The antigen is unknown. Deletions cut 4 bases from V and 2 bases from J, with 7 bases between. The germline V gene encodes CDR1 KGHDR and CDR2 SFDVKD. The length of the CDR3 is 13 residues. Unique molecular identifiers were present in the TCR beta cDNA libraries. TCRdb used MiXCR to reprocess the PCR reads, holding one entry per CDR3 protein. The sample carries 500,000 to 600,000 distinct CDR3 sequences, around 47% recorded once. This sample was taken from a study of post-analysis software for immune sequencing data. Regarding the study as a whole: Five TRBV segments occurring more often in patients than controls included TRBV5-6, TRBV5-1 and TRBV20-1.

Sequenced sample: blood. This TCR derives from a girl aged 5-17 years with multiple sclerosis. The chain employs TRBV24-1 and TRBJ1-2; no reliable D call. The CDR3 nucleotides read TGTGCCACCAGTGAAGACGGAAACTATGGCTACACCTTC. Translated: CATSEDGNYGYTF.